This T cell receptor (beta chain) was recorded in a study of T cell changes during pregnancy in multiple sclerosis. Germline CDR1 is SGHVS and CDR2 is FNYEAQ. V shed 2 bases and J 5 bases; nucleotides not matched to a gene: 10. The CDR3 runs to 16 residues. Produced via immunoSEQ multiplex PCR; TCRdb's table is partial and in-frame only. In the table there are 14,000 to 15,000 clones, 80% to 90% of which are singletons. The receptor comes from a female donor with multiple sclerosis, enrolled in a pregnancy study. This material consisted of CD8+ T cells from peripheral blood mononuclear cells, taken in the first trimester of pregnancy. V gene TRBV7-6 combines with J gene TRBJ2-3; 7 positions agree with TRBD2. CDR3 amino acids: CASSLTVLGGGDTQYF. DNA of the CDR3: TGTGCCAGCAGCTTAACGGTGTTAGGCGGGGGAGATACGCAGTATTTT.